This entry is about one T cell receptor beta chain. The antigen remains undetermined. 5' RACE that incorporated UMI labels was used to prepare the TRB cDNA libraries. TCRdb processed the 5' RACE reads again and assigns one entry to each CDR3 protein, with no DNA. The sample data list 92,000 or so distinct CDR3 sequences. The source of the sample is a study of CXCR3-negative and CXCR3-positive naive CD8 T cells. Study overall: Summed over all libraries, TRB reads came to 130 million to 150 million, with about 1.5 +/- 0.3 million per library.

Notes on the study in general: TRBV-TRBJ usage was similar across naive CXCR3 subsets but distinct in memory cells. Because surface CD5 did not distinguish the naive subsets, TCR strength was inferred from TRB CDR3 properties. Both naive subsets had comparably high diversity; memory CD8+ cells much lower.

The V gene's germline CDR1 is GTSNPN and CDR2 SVGIG (reference sequence). The CDR3 sequence is 13 residues long. Material: naive CXCR3- CD8+ T cells from blood. The subset was: CD45RO-CCR7+CD27+CD95- naive CD8+ T cells lacking CXCR3 (TNR3-). This chain joins TRBV30 and TRBJ2-6; TCRdb designates TRBD1, a call that cannot be tested without DNA. This sequence was found in a human donor in good health. Some clones in this sample may be carry-over from other donors' samples. CDR3 residues: CAWGPTGANVLTF.